The clone carrying this TCR beta chain was observed once. Its target is unknown. The data stem from a study of T cell responses to AZD1222 COVID-19 vaccine. Pooled together were second doses at about 4 or about 12 weeks. Study-wide points: Reportedly, nearly half the spike-specific TCRs target unmutated variant regions. Donors, mostly white British, included more females; clonal diversity was possibly underestimated. Vaccine-associated CD4 TCRs spanned spike, dominant at 160-218 and 743-854.

Clones were read by immunoSEQ multiplex PCR, and TCRdb kept only the in-frame ones, dropping some. The table records more than 100,000 clones, around 93% of them present only once. Looked up from germline, CDR1 is MDHEN and CDR2 is SYDVKM. The CDR3 is 15 residues long. The V segment lost 5 bases and the J segment 0 bases; nucleotides outside the gene matches: 6. The chain uses TRBV28 and TRBJ1-1; 7 bases map to TRBD1. This sequence was found in an adult who received the AZD1222 COVID-19 vaccine. This material consisted of peripheral blood, taken 28 days after the second AZD1222 dose. The DNA for the CDR3 is TGTGCCAGCAGTGAGAATCAGGGGGTGAACACTGAAGCTTTCTTT. Translating it yields CASSENQGVNTEAFF.